The clone carrying this T cell receptor (beta chain) has just a few counts. The ends lost 0 bases at V and 8 bases at J; junction bases unmatched: 5. CDR3 length: 15 amino acids. Germline values: CDR1 SGHTS, CDR2 YDEGEE. The sample is drawn from a study of blood T cell repertoires in COVID-19. Sequencing used immunoSEQ multiplex PCR; TCRdb keeps in-frame clones, though not all of them. The sample records 150,000 to 200,000 clones, approximately 86% being singletons. The genes are TRBV5-8 and TRBJ1-4; 9 bases agree with TRBD1. Sequences were obtained from peripheral blood. The sequence derives from a woman of 80 years or more with acute or convalescent COVID-19. CDR3 in amino acids: CASSLGQGGKEKLFF. For the CDR3, the DNA is TGTGCCAGCAGCTTGGGACAGGGGGGGAAAGAAAAACTGTTTTTT. Variable domain in full (rest from reference TRBV5-8 and TRBJ1-4): EAGVTQSPTHLIKTRGQQATLRCSPISGHTSVYWYQQALGLGLQFLLWYDEGEERNRGNFPPRFSGRQFPNYSSELNVNALELEDSALYLCASSLGQGGKEKLFFGSGTQLSVL.